Sequencing of this T cell receptor (beta chain) was carried out in a study of T cell changes during pregnancy in multiple sclerosis. Sequenced by immunoSEQ multiplex PCR; TCRdb stores in-frame clones only, minus some. The profile covers roughly 42,000 clones, with 70% to 90% appearing a single time and around 0.63% taken by the ten largest. Per the germline V gene, CDR1 is LGHNT and CDR2 is FRNRAP. This CDR3 has 16 amino acids. Trimming cost V 0 bases and J 0 bases, with 11 bases left between them. The clonotype was recovered from a female donor with multiple sclerosis, enrolled in a pregnancy study. The specimen comprised CD4+ T cells from peripheral blood mononuclear cells, sampled in the first trimester of pregnancy. This chain uses TRBV12-5 with TRBJ1-1; D gene ambiguous. CDR3 loop: CASGLVITEMNTEAFF. The CDR3 DNA reads TGTGCTAGTGGTTTGGTAATCACAGAGATGAACACTGAAGCTTTCTTT.